The T cell receptor (beta chain) described here comes from a study of blood T cells in healthy people across ages. Sample-barcoded 5' priming and a J-beta primer mix drove a second PCR of 7 to 11 cycles. Every cDNA molecule bore a tag from a template-switch adaptor containing 12 random nucleotides. One entry per CDR3 protein, called by TCRdb with MiXCR from the 5' RACE reads. The sample includes some 710,000 distinct CDR3 sequences, 22% of them seen just once. With 3 bases removed from V and 0 bases from J, the gap between germline ends came to 12 bases. The CDR3 consists of 15 residues. The origin of this receptor is a man in his sixties or seventies in good health. Sequences were obtained from blood. The genes are TRBV12-3 or TRBV12-4 and TRBJ2-7; D tentatively reads TRBD1 or TRBD2 (5 bases each). Here the CDR3 DNA reads TGTGCCAGCAGTTTGCAGGGCGGGTTCTCCTACGAGCAGTACTTC. Translating it yields CASSLQGGFSYEQYF.